This record concerns one TCR beta chain sequence. Its antigen remains unknown. The data belong to a study of cytomegalovirus exposure and HLA in healthy donors. Study outcomes and limitations: Reports credit the classifier with highly specific, highly sensitive diagnosis of cytomegalovirus status. Cytomegalovirus-associated status was assigned to more than 150 TCR beta chains. Among immune exposure information, only CMV serostatus was available. In an earlier analysis, about 87% or about 30%: the productive usage of most TCR beta V segments.

The study ran its PCR with 60 Vbeta and 13 Jbeta primers. Profiled with immunoSEQ multiplex PCR; TCRdb holds only in-frame clones, not every one. The data show around 150,000 clones, roughly 70% seen once. Looked up from germline, CDR1 is MGHRA and CDR2 is YSYEKL. The trim removed 1 base at V and 12 bases at J, leaving 8 bases unmatched. The CDR3 is 13 amino acids. The material sequenced was PBMCs. The rearrangement joins TRBV4-1 to TRBJ1-2; 7 nucleotides align to TRBD1. This receptor was obtained from a man aged 40-49 years in good health and CMV-seronegative. DNA of the CDR3: TGCGCCAGCAGCCAAGTTGGGACAGATCGACACACCTTC. This translates into CASSQVGTDRHTF.